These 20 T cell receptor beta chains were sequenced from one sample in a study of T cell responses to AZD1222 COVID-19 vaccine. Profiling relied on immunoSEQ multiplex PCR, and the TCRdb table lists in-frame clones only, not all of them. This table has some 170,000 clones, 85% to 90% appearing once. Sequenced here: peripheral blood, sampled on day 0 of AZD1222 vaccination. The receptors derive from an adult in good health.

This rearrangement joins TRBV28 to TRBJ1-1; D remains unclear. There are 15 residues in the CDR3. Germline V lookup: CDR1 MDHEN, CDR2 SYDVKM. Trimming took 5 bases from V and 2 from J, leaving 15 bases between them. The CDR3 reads CASSTRQPGNTEAFF. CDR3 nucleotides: TGTGCCAGCAGTACCCGACAACCAGGAAACACTGAAGCTTTCTTT.

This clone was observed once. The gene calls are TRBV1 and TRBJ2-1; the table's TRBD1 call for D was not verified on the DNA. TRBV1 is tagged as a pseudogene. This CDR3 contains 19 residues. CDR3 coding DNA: TGCACCAGCAGCCAAGAGGATGGGACAAGCGGAGCCTCCTACAATGAGCAGTTCTTC. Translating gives CTSSQEDGTSGASYNEQFF.

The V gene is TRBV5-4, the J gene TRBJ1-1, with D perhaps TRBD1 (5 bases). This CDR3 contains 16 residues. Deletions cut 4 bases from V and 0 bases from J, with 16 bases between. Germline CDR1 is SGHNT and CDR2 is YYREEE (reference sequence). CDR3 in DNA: TGTGCCAGCAGCCGGGGGAGGGCAGTTATGAACACTGAAGCTTTCTTT. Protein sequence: CASSRGRAVMNTEAFF.

This CDR3 reads CASSLAGGTYEQYF. As DNA, the CDR3 is TGTGCCAGCAGTTTGGCAGGGGGGACCTACGAGCAGTACTTC. The chain uses TRBV27 and TRBJ2-7; TRBD1 is a possible D gene (7 bases). V shed 3 bases and J shed 2 bases, with 11 bases lying between them. The CDR3 extends over 14 amino acids. Germline values: CDR1 MNHEY, CDR2 SMNVEV (reference sequence).

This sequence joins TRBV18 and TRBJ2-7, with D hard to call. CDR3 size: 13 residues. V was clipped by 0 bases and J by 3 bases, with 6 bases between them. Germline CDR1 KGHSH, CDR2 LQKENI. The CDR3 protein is CASSPPAGYEQYF. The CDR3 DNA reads TGTGCCAGCTCACCACCAGCCGGCTACGAGCAGTACTTC.

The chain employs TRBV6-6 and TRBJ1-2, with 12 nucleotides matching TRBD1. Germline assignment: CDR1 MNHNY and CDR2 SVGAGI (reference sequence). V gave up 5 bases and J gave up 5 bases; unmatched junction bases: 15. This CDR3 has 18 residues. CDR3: CASSPHGGTGGARYGYTF. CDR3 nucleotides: TGTGCCAGCAGTCCCCACGGAGGGACAGGGGGCGCGAGGTATGGCTACACCTTC.

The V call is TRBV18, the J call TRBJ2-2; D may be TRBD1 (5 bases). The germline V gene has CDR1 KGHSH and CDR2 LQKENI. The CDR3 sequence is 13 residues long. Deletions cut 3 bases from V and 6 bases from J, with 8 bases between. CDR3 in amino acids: CASSPGHPGELFF. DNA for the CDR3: TGTGCCAGCTCACCCGGACATCCCGGGGAGCTGTTTTTT.

CDR3 sequence: CASSLGGRGEQFF. CDR3 coding DNA: TGTGCCAGCAGCTTAGGGGGCAGGGGTGAGCAGTTCTTC. The rearrangement links TRBV11-2 to TRBJ2-1; maybe TRBD1 (6 bases). There are 13 residues in the CDR3. The V and J ends lost 1 base and 9 bases respectively, with 10 bases between them. Germline V gene lookup returns CDR1 SGHAT and CDR2 FQNNGV. Based on the CDR3 plus reference TRBV11-2 and TRBJ2-1, the full variable domain is EAGVAQSPRYKIIEKRQSVAFWCNPISGHATLYWYQQILGQGPKLLIQFQNNGVVDDSQLPKDRFSAERLKGVDSTLKIQPAKLEDSAVYLCASSLGGRGEQFFGPGTRLTVL.

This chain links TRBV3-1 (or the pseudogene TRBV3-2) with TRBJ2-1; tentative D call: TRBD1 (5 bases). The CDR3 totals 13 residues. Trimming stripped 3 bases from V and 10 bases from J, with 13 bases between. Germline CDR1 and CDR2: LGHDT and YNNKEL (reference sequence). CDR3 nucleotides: TGTGCCAGCAGCCAGGGCAGGGTAGGGGAGCAGTTCTTC. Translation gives CASSQGRVGEQFF.

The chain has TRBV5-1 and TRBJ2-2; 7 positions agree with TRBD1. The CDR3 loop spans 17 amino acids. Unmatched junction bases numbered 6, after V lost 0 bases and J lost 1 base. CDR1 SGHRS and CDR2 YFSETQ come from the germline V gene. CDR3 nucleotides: TGCGCCAGCAGCTTGGCCCGGGGACAGCTGAACACCGGGGAGCTGTTTTTT. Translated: CASSLARGQLNTGELFF.

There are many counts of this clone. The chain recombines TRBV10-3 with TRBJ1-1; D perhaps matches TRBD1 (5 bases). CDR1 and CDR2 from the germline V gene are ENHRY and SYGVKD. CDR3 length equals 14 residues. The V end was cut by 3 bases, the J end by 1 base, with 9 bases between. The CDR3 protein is CAISDTGANTEAFF. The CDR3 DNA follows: TGTGCCATCAGTGACACTGGGGCGAACACTGAAGCTTTCTTT.

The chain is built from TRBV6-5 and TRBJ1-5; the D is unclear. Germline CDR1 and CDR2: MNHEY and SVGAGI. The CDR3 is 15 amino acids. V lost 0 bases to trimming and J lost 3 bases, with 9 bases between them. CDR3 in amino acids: CASSYSRASNQPQHF. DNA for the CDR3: TGTGCCAGCAGTTACTCACGGGCTTCCAATCAGCCCCAGCATTTT.

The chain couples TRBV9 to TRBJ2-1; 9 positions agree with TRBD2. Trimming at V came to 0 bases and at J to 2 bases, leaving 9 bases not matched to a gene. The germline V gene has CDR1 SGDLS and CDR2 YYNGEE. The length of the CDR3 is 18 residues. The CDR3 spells CASSVGPSGDTTYNEQFF. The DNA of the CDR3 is TGTGCCAGCAGCGTAGGGCCTAGCGGGGACACTACCTACAATGAGCAGTTCTTC.

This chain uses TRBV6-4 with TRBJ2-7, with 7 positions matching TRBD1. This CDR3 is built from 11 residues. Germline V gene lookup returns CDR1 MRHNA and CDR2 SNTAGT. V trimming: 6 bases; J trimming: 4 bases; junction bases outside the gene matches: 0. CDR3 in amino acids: CASRDRYEQYV. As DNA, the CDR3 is TGTGCCAGCAGGGACAGGTACGAGCAGTACGTC.

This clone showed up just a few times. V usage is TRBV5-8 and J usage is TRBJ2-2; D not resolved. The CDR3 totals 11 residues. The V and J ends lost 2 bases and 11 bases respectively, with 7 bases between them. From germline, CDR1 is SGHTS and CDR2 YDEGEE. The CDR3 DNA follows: TGTGCCAGCAGCTTATTTCCCGAGCTGTTTTTT. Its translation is CASSLFPELFF.

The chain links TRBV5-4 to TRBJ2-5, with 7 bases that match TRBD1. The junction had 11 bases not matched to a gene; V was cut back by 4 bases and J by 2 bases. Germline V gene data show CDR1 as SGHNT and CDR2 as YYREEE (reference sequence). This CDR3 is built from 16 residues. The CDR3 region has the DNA TGTGCCAGCAGCCCCACCTCCGGGACAGCACAAGAGACCCAGTACTTC. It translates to CASSPTSGTAQETQYF. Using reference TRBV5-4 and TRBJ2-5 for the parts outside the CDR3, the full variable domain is ETGVTQSPTHLIKTRGQQVTLRCSSQSGHNTVSWYQQALGQGPQFIFQYYREEENGRGNFPPRFSGLQFPNYSSELNVNALELDDSALYLCASSPTSGTAQETQYFGPGTRLLVL.

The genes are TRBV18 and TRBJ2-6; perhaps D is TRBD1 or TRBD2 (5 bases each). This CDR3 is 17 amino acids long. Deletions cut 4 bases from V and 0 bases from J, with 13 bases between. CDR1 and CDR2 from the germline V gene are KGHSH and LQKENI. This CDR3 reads CASSRGTASSGANVLTF. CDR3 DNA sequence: TGTGCCAGCTCACGAGGGACGGCTTCCTCTGGGGCCAACGTCCTGACTTTC.

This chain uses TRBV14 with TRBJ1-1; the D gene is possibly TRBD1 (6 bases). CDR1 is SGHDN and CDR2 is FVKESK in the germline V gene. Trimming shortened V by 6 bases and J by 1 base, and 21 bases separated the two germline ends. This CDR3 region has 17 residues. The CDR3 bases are TGTGCCAGCAGTCGCGATTACAGGGAAGAGGGGAACACTGAAGCTTTCTTT. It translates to CASSRDYREEGNTEAFF.

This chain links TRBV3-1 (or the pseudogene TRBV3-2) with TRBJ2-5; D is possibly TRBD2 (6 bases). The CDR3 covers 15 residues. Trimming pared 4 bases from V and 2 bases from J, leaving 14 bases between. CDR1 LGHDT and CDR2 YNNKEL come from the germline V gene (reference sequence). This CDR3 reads CASSPGLLNQETQYF. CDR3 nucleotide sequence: TGTGCCAGCAGCCCGGGACTGCTGAATCAAGAGACCCAGTACTTC.

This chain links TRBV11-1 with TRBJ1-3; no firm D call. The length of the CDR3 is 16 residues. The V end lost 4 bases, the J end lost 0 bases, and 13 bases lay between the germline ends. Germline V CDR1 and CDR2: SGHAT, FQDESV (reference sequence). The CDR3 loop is CASSSYSGISGNTIYF. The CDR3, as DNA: TGTGCCAGCAGCTCTTACTCAGGAATCTCTGGAAACACCATATATTTT.